This T cell receptor (beta chain) was retrieved from a study of CXCR3-negative and CXCR3-positive naive CD8 T cells. Study-level results: Hydrophobicity was higher for TRB CDR3s found in CXCR3-positive naive cells than in CXCR3-negative naive cells.

The CDR3 covers 13 residues. CDR1 is DFQATT and CDR2 is SNEGSKA in the germline V gene (reference sequence). UMI-tagged TRB cDNA libraries were built via 5' RACE. TCRdb reprocessed the 5' RACE reads and keeps a single row for each CDR3 protein, giving no DNA. Recorded for this sample: 100,000 to 150,000 distinct CDR3 sequences. With respect to this clonotype: Its antigen remains unidentified.

The receptor was derived from a human donor in good health. Some clones in this sample may be carry-over from other donors' samples. The sample taken for sequencing was naive CXCR3- CD8+ T cells from blood. Stated subset: CD45RO-CCR7+CD27+CD95- naive CD8+ T cells lacking CXCR3 (TNR3-). V usage is TRBV20-1 and J usage is TRBJ2-7. The CDR3: CSARDLETYEQYF.